Only a few counts were recorded for the clone carrying this T cell receptor beta chain. No antigen is known for it. This entry belongs to a study of T-cell reconstitution after alpha-beta-depleted transplantation in children. Findings of the study overall: Reportedly, only several hundred clones from non-depleted graft cells drove alpha-beta T-cell counts at about two months.

For TCRbeta, the library was prepared with unique molecular identifiers. TCRdb independently ran MiXCR on the PCR reads; one entry per CDR3 protein. Of some 830,000 distinct CDR3 sequences listed, under 20% are singletons. Germline V gene data show CDR1 as LNHDA and CDR2 as SQIVND (reference sequence). This CDR3 has 15 amino acids. Trimming shortened V by 7 bases and J by 5 bases, and 20 bases separated the two germline ends. The starting material was PBMCs, mostly from graft donor cells, obtained 360 days after TCRalphabeta/CD19-depleted stem cell transplant. V and J are TRBV19 and TRBJ1-2; no firm D call. The clonotype comes from a male patient between 10 and 17 years old who had a stem cell transplant for acute lymphoblastic leukemia, so the T cells may come from the graft donor. Here the CDR3 DNA reads TGTGCCAGTAAGAATCTTGGGAGCTTTGGGTATGGCTACACCTTC. This translates into CASKNLGSFGYGYTF.